The source of this T cell receptor beta chain is a study of cytomegalovirus exposure and HLA in healthy donors. At the level of the study: An earlier analysis found some 120 million unique TCR beta sequences from approximately 170 million T cells. Overall study findings and caveats: Compared with the roughly 670-donor mean, an Asian-associated ancestry cluster reportedly had fewer N-insertions, according to a later analysis. It was approximately 150 TCR beta chains that were listed as cytomegalovirus-associated. Several top significant clusters appeared, in a later analysis, to be linked to common viral pathogens.

Notes on this clone: Its antigen is not known.

Both 60 Vbeta primers and 13 Jbeta primers went into the PCR. Sequencing used immunoSEQ multiplex PCR; TCRdb keeps in-frame clones, though not all of them. Here the sample spans under 150,000 clones, 82% being singletons. V was clipped by 6 bases and J by 1 base; unmatched bases: 8. Per germline, CDR1 SEHNR and CDR2 FQNEAQ (reference sequence). The CDR3 is 15 residues long. The TCR sequence derives from a male donor in good health and CMV-seronegative. V usage is TRBV7-9 and J usage is TRBJ1-1; TRBD1 agrees at 7 bases. Material for sequencing was PBMCs. The CDR3 spells CASRASGQPNTEAFF. CDR3 DNA sequence: TGTGCCAGCAGAGCTTCGGGACAGCCGAACACTGAAGCTTTCTTT.